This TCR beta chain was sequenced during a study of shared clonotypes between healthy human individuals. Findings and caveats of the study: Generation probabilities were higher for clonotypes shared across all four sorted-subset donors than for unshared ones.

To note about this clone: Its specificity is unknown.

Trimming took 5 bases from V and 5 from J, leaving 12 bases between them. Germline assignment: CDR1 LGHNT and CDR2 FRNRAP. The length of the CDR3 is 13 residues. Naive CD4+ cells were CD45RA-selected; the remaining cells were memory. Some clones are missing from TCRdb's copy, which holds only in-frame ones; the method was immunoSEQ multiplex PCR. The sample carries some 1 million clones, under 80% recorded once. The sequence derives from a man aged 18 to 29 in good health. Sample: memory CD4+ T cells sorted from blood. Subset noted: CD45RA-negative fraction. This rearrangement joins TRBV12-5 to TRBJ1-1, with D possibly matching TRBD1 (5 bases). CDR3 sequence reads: CASGPGGGTEAFF. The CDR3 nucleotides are TGTGCTAGTGGTCCAGGCGGGGGGACTGAAGCTTTCTTT. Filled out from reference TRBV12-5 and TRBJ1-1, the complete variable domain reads DARVTQTPRHKVTEMGQEVTMRCQPILGHNTVFWYRQTMMQGLELLAYFRNRAPLDDSGMPKDRFSAEMPDATLATLKIQPSEPRDSAVYFCASGPGGGTEAFFGQGTRLTVV.